This T cell receptor beta chain appears in the sequencing data of a study of graft-versus-host responses after intestinal transplantation. The CDR3 totals 13 residues. Germline values: CDR1 GTSNPN, CDR2 SVGIG (reference sequence). Between the trimmed V and J ends, which lost 4 bases and 6 bases, there was a span of 12 bases. Using immunoSEQ multiplex PCR, the repertoire was profiled, and TCRdb retains in-frame clones only, with some absent. The data show more than 9,500 clones, 93% seen once. The material was PBMCs, obtained roughly 110 days after intestinal transplant. The V call is TRBV30, the J call TRBJ2-2; weak D call: TRBD2 (5 bases). This sequence was found in a human patient who received an intestinal transplant, so some T cells may come from the graft donor. The CDR3 DNA sequence: TGTGCCTGGAACTCCGCCGGGGCCGGGGAGCTGTTTTTT. Translating gives CAWNSAGAGELFF. The complete variable domain, with remaining parts taken from reference TRBV30 and TRBJ2-2, reads SQTIHQWPATLVQPVGSPLSLECTVEGTSNPNLYWYRQAAGRGLQLLFYSVGIGQISSEVPQNLSASRPQDRQFILSSKKLLLSDSGFYLCAWNSAGAGELFFGEGSRLTVL.